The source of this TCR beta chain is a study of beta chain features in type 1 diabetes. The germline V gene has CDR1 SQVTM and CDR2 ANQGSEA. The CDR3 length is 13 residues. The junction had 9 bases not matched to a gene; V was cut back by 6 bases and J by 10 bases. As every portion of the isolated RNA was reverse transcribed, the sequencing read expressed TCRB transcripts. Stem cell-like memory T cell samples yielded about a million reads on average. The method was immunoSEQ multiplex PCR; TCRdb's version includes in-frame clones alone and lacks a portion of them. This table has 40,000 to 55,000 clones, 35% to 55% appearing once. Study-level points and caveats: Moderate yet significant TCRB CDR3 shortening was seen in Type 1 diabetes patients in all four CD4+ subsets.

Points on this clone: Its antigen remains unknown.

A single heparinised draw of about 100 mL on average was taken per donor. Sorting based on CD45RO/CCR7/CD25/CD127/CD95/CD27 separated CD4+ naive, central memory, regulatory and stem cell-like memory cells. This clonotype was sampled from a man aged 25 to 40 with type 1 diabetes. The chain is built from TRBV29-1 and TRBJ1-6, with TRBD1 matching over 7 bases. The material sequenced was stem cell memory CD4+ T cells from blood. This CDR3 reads CSVETGMGSPLHF. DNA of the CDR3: TGCAGCGTCGAGACAGGGATGGGATCACCCCTCCACTTT.